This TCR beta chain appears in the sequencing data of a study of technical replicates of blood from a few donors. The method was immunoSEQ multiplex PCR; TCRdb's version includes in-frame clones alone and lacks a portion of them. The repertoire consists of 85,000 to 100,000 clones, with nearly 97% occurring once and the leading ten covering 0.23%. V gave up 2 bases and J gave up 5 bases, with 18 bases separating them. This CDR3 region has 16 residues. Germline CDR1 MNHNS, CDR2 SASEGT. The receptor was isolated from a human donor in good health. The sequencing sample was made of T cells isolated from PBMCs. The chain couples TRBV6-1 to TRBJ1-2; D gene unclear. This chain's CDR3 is CASSERLTHRGYGYTF. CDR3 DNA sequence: TGTGCCAGCAGTGAACGACTTACCCATCGGGGATATGGCTACACCTTC.